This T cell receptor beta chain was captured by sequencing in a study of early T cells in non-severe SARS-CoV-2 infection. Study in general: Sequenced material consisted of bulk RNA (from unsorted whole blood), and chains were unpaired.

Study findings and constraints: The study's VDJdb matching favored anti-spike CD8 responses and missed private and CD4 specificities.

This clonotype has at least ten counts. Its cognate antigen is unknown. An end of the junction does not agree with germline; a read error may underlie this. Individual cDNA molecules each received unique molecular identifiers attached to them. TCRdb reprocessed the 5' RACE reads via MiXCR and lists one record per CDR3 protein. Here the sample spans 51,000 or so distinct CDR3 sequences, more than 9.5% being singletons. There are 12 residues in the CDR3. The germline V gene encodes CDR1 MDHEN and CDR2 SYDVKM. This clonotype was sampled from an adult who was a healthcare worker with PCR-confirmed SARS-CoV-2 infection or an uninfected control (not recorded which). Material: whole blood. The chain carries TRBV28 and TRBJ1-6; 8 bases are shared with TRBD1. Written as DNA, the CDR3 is TGTGCCAGCAGTCTACGACAGGGGAATCTGGACTTT. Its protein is CASSLRQGNLDF. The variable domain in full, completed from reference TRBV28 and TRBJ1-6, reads DVKVTQSSRYLVKRTGEKVFLECVQDMDHENMFWYRQDPGLGLRLIYFSYDVKMKEKGDIPEGYSVSREKKERFSLILESASTNQTSMYLCASSLRQGNLDFGNGTRLTVT.